The 20 T cell receptor beta chains in this list originate from one sample, sequenced in a study of response to subunit inactivated influenza vaccine. TCRdb re-analysed the RT-PCR reads in MiXCR, keeping a single row per CDR3 protein. This table has around 530,000 distinct CDR3 sequences, 15% to 20% appearing once. The sequencing here drew on CD4+ T cells sorted from PBMCs, taken around 25 months after vaccination. These receptor sequences come from a man in his fifties or sixties who received an inactivated influenza vaccine.

This clonotype was counted at least ten times. V usage is TRBV10-3 and J usage is TRBJ2-7, with TRBD1 matching over 7 bases. The germline gives CDR1 ENHRY, CDR2 SYGVKD. The CDR3 is 13 amino acids. The V gene end was trimmed by 4 bases and the J gene end by 1 base; junction bases not matched to a gene: 1. CDR3 DNA: TGTGCCATCAGTGGACAGGGTTCCTACGAGCAGTACTTC. It encodes CAISGQGSYEQYF.

In its sample, this clonotype was seen a few times. The chain is built from TRBV15 and TRBJ2-1; 7 bases are shared with TRBD2. CDR1 LNHNV and CDR2 YYDKDF come from the germline V gene (reference sequence). The CDR3 length is 16 residues. The junction had 4 bases not matched to a gene; V was cut back by 0 bases and J by 2 bases. CDR3 sequence (DNA): TGTGCCACCAGCAGAGAGGCTAGCGGTACCTACAATGAGCAGTTCTTC. It translates to CATSREASGTYNEQFF.

V is TRBV6-5 and J is TRBJ2-7, with D tentatively TRBD2 (6 bases). The V end was cut by 2 bases, the J end by 7 bases, with 21 bases between. CDR3 length: 16 residues. The germline CDR1 and CDR2 sequences are MNHEY and SVGAGI. The CDR3 region has the DNA TGTGCCAGCAGTTACACGCAAACACGGGGGAAGGGGGAGCAGTACTTC. Amino acids: CASSYTQTRGKGEQYF.

A few counts support this clonotype. This chain joins TRBV20-1 and TRBJ2-3; no definite D call. CDR3 size: 11 residues. V was trimmed by 3 bases and J by 9 bases, leaving 10 bases between them. Germline V gene data show CDR1 as DFQATT and CDR2 as SNEGSKA (reference sequence). The CDR3 nucleotides are TGCAGTGCTAGTGACCCCACCACGCAGTATTTT. Amino acid sequence: CSASDPTTQYF.

The DNA of the CDR3 is TGTGCCAGCAGCCCCCGGGACAGGAGTAGTGGCTACAATGAGCAGTTCTTC. Amino acids: CASSPRDRSSGYNEQFF. The V and J genes are TRBV21-1 and TRBJ2-1; the DNA was not used to check the table's D call, TRBD1. TRBV21-1 is annotated as a pseudogene. The CDR3 consists of 17 residues.

This chain connects TRBV18 to TRBJ2-3, with 8 bases identical to TRBD2. This CDR3 comprises 16 residues. After removal of 6 bases from V and 2 bases from J, the junction contained 10 bases not matched to a gene. Germline lookup yields CDR1 KGHSH and CDR2 LQKENI. CDR3 coding DNA: TGTGCCAGCTCTAAGAATAGCGGGATTTCCACAGATACGCAGTATTTT. Amino acid sequence: CASSKNSGISTDTQYF.

The chain combines TRBV10-2 with TRBJ2-1; the match to TRBD1 covers 7 bases. The CDR3 extends over 17 amino acids. Germline CDR1 is WSHSY and CDR2 is SAAADI. V shed 3 bases, J shed 2 bases, and the junction held 10 bases outside the gene matches. The CDR3 region is CASSDLGGKGTYNEQFF. CDR3 nucleotide sequence: TGCGCCAGCAGTGACCTAGGGGGCAAGGGCACCTACAATGAGCAGTTCTTC.

This clonotype was picked up a small number of times. The rearrangement links TRBV28 to TRBJ2-7; 9 bases line up with TRBD1. The ends lost 5 bases at V and 1 base at J; junction bases unmatched: 6. CDR1 is MDHEN, CDR2 SYDVKM, per germline. The CDR3 loop spans 15 amino acids. This chain's CDR3 is CASSTGGIRSYEQYF. The DNA of the CDR3 is TGTGCCAGCAGTACAGGGGGCATAAGATCCTACGAGCAGTACTTC.

The chain carries TRBV19 and TRBJ1-2; TRBD1 aligns across 9 bases. The CDR3 spans 16 residues. The J segment lost 3 bases and the V segment lost 7 bases, leaving 12 bases of the junction unmatched. CDR1 and CDR2 from the germline V gene are LNHDA and SQIVND (reference sequence). The CDR3 nucleotides read TGTGCCAGTACCACTCGGAAGGGACAGGGTGACTATGGCTACACCTTC. Protein: CASTTRKGQGDYGYTF. Drawing the rest from reference TRBV19 and TRBJ1-2, the complete variable domain is DGGITQSPKYLFRKEGQNVTLSCEQNLNHDAMYWYRQDPGQGLRLIYYSQIVNDFQKGDIAEGYSVSREKKESFPLTVTSAQKNPTAFYLCASTTRKGQGDYGYTFGSGTRLTVV.

This clonotype was recorded a few times. This chain connects TRBV2 to TRBJ2-3; the match to TRBD1 covers 7 bases. Germline-derived CDR1 and CDR2 are SNHLY and FYNNEI. The CDR3 extends over 14 amino acids. Germline trimming cut 6 bases from V and 2 bases from J; bases unmatched to any gene: 5. This chain's CDR3 is CASSATGFTDTQYF. CDR3 bases: TGTGCCAGCAGCGCGACAGGGTTCACAGATACGCAGTATTTT. The full variable domain, rest sourced from reference TRBV2 and TRBJ2-3, is EPEVTQTPSHQVTQMGQEVILRCVPISNHLYFYWYRQILGQKVEFLVSFYNNEISEKSEIFDDQFSVERPDGSNFTLKIRSTKLEDSAMYFCASSATGFTDTQYFGPGTRLTVL.

CDR3 in DNA: TGTGCCATCAGTGAGTCGACAGGGGGGCAGCCCCAGCATTTT. This gives the protein CAISESTGGQPQHF. V usage is TRBV10-3 and J usage is TRBJ1-5; 9 bases agree with TRBD1. The J segment lost 7 bases and the V segment lost 0 bases, leaving 1 base of the junction unmatched. Germline values: CDR1 ENHRY, CDR2 SYGVKD. The CDR3 consists of 14 residues.

V is TRBV6-2 or TRBV6-3 and J is TRBJ2-7; D is unresolved. Trimming shortened V by 0 bases and J by 3 bases, and 6 bases separated the two germline ends. The CDR3 has 13 residues. The germline gives CDR1 MNHEY, CDR2 SVGEGT. The CDR3 loop reads CASSYSWGYEQYF. In DNA, the CDR3 is TGTGCCAGCAGTTACTCCTGGGGCTACGAGCAGTACTTC.

V and J are TRBV9 and TRBJ2-3, with TRBD1 matching 8 bases. Germline-derived CDR1 and CDR2 are SGDLS and YYNGEE. The CDR3 totals 16 residues. The trim removed 4 bases at V and 6 bases at J, leaving 13 bases unmatched. The CDR3 spells CASSPPDRGGVDTQYF. DNA for the CDR3: TGTGCCAGCAGCCCACCAGACAGGGGTGGAGTGGATACGCAGTATTTT.

This clonotype has a handful of counts. The chain links TRBV10-3 to TRBJ2-1, with D perhaps matching TRBD1 or TRBD2 (5 bases each). The CDR3 is made up of 13 amino acids. Germline CDR1 ENHRY, CDR2 SYGVKD. Deletions cut 9 bases from V and 6 bases from J, with 15 bases between. The DNA for the CDR3 is TGTGCCATAAGAGGGGTTTTGGGCAATGAGCAGTTCTTC. Its protein product is CAIRGVLGNEQFF.

J is TRBJ1-6 and V is TRBV4-3; no definite D call. The germline V gene has CDR1 LGHNA and CDR2 YSLEER. CDR3 size: 17 residues. The V and J ends lost 0 bases and 0 bases respectively, with 9 bases between them. CDR3 coding DNA: TGCGCCAGCAGCCAAGACCGGTCGAGCTCCTATAATTCACCCCTCCACTTT. Its protein product is CASSQDRSSSYNSPLHF.

This clonotype has more than one count but fewer than ten. This chain links TRBV5-1 with TRBJ2-1, with 7 bases aligning to TRBD1. The V gene end was trimmed by 4 bases and the J gene end by 5 bases; junction bases not matched to a gene: 9. CDR1 and CDR2 (germline): SGHRS, YFSETQ. The CDR3 loop spans 15 amino acids. CDR3 sequence reads: CASSPRDRSDNEQFF. CDR3 in DNA: TGCGCCAGCAGCCCCCGGGACAGATCTGACAATGAGCAGTTCTTC. Variable domain in full (rest from reference TRBV5-1 and TRBJ2-1): KAGVTQTPRYLIKTRGQQVTLSCSPISGHRSVSWYQQTPGQGLQFLFEYFSETQRNKGNFPGRFSGRQFSNSRSEMNVSTLELGDSALYLCASSPRDRSDNEQFFGPGTRLTVL.

This clonotype showed up just a few times. This rearrangement joins TRBV5-6 to TRBJ2-2; maybe TRBD1 (6 bases). Trimming took 1 base from V and 3 from J, leaving 13 bases between them. This CDR3 has 16 residues. CDR1 SGHDT and CDR2 YYEEEE come from the germline V gene. The CDR3 here is CASSLYGGADTGELFF. The CDR3, as DNA: TGTGCCAGCAGCTTGTATGGGGGCGCGGACACCGGGGAGCTGTTTTTT.

The rearrangement uses TRBV19 and TRBJ1-2, with D possibly matching TRBD1 (5 bases). Between the trimmed V and J ends, which lost 7 bases and 8 bases, there was a span of 17 bases. Germline lookup yields CDR1 LNHDA and CDR2 SQIVND (reference sequence). The CDR3 runs 13 residues. The CDR3 coding sequence is TGTGCCAGTAAGTTGCGAAATAGGGGAGGCTACACCTTC. Protein product: CASKLRNRGGYTF.

In its sample, this clonotype was seen once. The rearrangement links TRBV12-3 or TRBV12-4 to TRBJ2-2; D may be TRBD2 (6 bases). The V end was cut by 4 bases, the J end by 7 bases, with 16 bases between. The CDR3 contains 15 residues. In DNA form, the CDR3 reads TGTGCCAGCAGTTCCCCCGGGACTGGGCACGGGGAGCTGTTTTTT. Translation: CASSSPGTGHGELFF.

The chain links TRBV14 to TRBJ2-1; D is perhaps TRBD2 (5 bases). V lost 0 bases to trimming and J lost 3 bases, with 15 bases between them. Germline V gene sequence: CDR1 SGHDN, CDR2 FVKESK. The CDR3 runs to 17 residues. The CDR3 sequence: CASSQDPPSFFYNEQFF. DNA of the CDR3: TGTGCCAGCAGCCAAGATCCCCCTAGCTTCTTCTACAATGAGCAGTTCTTC.